This TCR beta chain was sequenced for a study of blood T cell repertoires in COVID-19. Overall study context: Material from acute and convalescent COVID-19 was sourced from the United States, Italy and Spain.

This clone has a handful of counts. Using immunoSEQ multiplex PCR, the repertoire was profiled, and TCRdb retains in-frame clones only, with some absent. The sample lists about 180,000 clones; approximately 88% were seen once. The CDR3 is 16 amino acids. The V gene's germline CDR1 is LGHNA and CDR2 YNFKEQ. With V trimmed by 4 bases and J by 8 bases, 12 bases remained unmatched. The TCR was taken from a woman in her thirties with acute or convalescent COVID-19. The sample taken for sequencing was peripheral blood. The genes are TRBV4-2 and TRBJ2-1; TRBD2 agrees at 9 bases. The CDR3, as DNA: TGTGCCAGCAGCCTTACCTGGGCGGGAGGGCACCATGAGCAGTTCTTC. Protein: CASSLTWAGGHHEQFF.